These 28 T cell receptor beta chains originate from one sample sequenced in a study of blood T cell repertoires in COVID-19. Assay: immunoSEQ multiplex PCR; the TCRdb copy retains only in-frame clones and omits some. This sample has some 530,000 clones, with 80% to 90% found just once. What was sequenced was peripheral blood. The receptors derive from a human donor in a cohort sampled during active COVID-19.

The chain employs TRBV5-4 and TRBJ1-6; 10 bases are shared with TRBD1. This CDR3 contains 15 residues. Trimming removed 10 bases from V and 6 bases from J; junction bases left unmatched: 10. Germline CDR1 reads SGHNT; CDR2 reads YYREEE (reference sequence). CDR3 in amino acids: CASKDRGNVNSPLHF. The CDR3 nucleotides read TGTGCCTCCAAGGACAGGGGGAATGTTAATTCACCCCTCCACTTT.

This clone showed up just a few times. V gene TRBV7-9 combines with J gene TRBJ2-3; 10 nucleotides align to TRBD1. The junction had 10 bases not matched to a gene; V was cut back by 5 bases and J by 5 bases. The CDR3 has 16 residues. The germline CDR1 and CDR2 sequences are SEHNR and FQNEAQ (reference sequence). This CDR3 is CASSPRFGTGEDTQYF. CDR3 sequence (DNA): TGTGCCAGCAGCCCCCGCTTCGGGACAGGGGAAGATACGCAGTATTTT.

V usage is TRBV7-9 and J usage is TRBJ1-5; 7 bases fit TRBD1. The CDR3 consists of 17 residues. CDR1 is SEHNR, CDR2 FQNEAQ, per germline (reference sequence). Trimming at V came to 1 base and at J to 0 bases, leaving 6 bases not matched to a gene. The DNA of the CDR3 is TGTGCCAGCAGCTTAGACAGGGGACCATATAGCAATCAGCCCCAGCATTTT. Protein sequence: CASSLDRGPYSNQPQHF. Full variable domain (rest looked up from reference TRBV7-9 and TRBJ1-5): DTGVSQNPRHKITKRGQNVTFRCDPISEHNRLYWYRQTLGQGPEFLTYFQNEAQLEKSRLLSDRFSAERPKGSFSTLEIQRTEQGDSAMYLCASSLDRGPYSNQPQHFGDGTRLSIL.

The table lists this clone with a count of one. The CDR3 DNA is TGTGCCAGCTCACCAGCCACCGGGACTAGCGGGAATGAGCAGTACTTC. It codes for CASSPATGTSGNEQYF. The chain is built from TRBV18 and TRBJ2-7; 13 positions agree with TRBD2. This CDR3 has 16 residues. The V and J ends lost 2 bases and 7 bases, in that order; junction bases with no gene match: 8. Germline-derived CDR1 and CDR2 are KGHSH and LQKENI. The full variable domain, with the rest looked up from reference TRBV18 and TRBJ2-7, is NAGVMQNPRHLVRRRGQEARLRCSPMKGHSHVYWYRQLPEEGLKFMVYLQKENIIDESGMPKERFSAEFPKEGPSILRIQQVVRGDSAAYFCASSPATGTSGNEQYFGPGTRLTVT.

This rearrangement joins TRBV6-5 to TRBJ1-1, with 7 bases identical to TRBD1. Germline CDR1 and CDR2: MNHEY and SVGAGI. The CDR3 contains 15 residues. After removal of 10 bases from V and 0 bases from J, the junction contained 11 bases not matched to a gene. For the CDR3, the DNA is TGTGCCACAGGAGGACTTACAGGGGTGAACACTGAAGCTTTCTTT. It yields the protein CATGGLTGVNTEAFF.

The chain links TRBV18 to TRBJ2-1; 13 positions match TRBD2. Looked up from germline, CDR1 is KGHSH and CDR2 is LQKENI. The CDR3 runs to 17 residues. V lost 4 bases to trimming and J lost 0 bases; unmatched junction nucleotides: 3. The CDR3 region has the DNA TGTGCCAGCTCACTACGGACTAGCGGGAGCTCCTACAATGAGCAGTTCTTC. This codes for CASSLRTSGSSYNEQFF.

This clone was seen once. The CDR3 here is CATSLTPGGEQFF. CDR3 sequence (DNA): TGTGCCACCAGCCTGACTCCCGGCGGAGAGCAGTTCTTC. The chain is built from TRBV24-1 and TRBJ2-1; D not resolved. Trimming cost V 7 bases and J 10 bases, with 16 bases left between them. From germline, CDR1 is KGHDR and CDR2 SFDVKD. This CDR3 spans 13 amino acids.

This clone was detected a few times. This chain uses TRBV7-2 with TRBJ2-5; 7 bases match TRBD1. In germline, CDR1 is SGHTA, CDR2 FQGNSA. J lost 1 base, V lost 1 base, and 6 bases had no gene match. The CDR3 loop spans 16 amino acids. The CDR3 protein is CASSLGQGPAQETQYF. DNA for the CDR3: TGTGCCAGCAGCTTAGGACAGGGCCCCGCCCAAGAGACCCAGTACTTC.

The CDR3 nucleotides are TGTGCCAGCAGAAAACAGGGGGCCGGGGAATCCGGGGAGCTGTTTTTT. Translated, it gives CASRKQGAGESGELFF. J is TRBJ2-2 and V is TRBV27; 9 positions agree with TRBD1. The trim removed 6 bases at V and 6 bases at J, leaving 11 bases unmatched. The CDR3 sequence is 16 residues long. Germline V gene lookup returns CDR1 MNHEY and CDR2 SMNVEV (reference sequence).

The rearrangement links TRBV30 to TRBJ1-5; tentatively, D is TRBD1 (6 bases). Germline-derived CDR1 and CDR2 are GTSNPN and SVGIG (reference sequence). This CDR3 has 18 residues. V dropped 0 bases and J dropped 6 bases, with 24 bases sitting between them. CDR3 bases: TGTGCCTGGAGTGTACGAGGCAGGGGCTCGGTCTTAAGTCAGCCCCAGCATTTT. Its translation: CAWSVRGRGSVLSQPQHF.

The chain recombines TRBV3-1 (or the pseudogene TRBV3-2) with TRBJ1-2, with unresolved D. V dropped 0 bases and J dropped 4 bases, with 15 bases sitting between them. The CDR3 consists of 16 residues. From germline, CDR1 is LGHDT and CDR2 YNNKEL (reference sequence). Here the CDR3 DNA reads TGTGCCAGCAGCCAAGATTTGGTCAGGTCTCGCTATGGCTACACCTTC. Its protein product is CASSQDLVRSRYGYTF.

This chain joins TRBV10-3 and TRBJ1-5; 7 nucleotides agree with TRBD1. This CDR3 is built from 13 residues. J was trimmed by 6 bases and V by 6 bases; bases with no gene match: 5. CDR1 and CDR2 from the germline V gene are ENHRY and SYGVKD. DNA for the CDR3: TGTGCCATCAGGGGGGACAGCGGTCAGCCCCAGCATTTT. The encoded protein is CAIRGDSGQPQHF.

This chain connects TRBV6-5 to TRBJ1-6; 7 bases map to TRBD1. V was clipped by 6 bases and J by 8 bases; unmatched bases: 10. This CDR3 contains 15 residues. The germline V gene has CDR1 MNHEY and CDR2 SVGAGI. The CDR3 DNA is TGTGCCAGCAGGCCAGTGACAGGGATCCATTCACCCCTCCACTTT. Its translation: CASRPVTGIHSPLHF.

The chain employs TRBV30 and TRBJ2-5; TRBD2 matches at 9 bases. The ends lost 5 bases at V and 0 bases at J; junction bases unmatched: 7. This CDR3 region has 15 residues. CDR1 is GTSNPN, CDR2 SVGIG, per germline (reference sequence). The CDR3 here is CAWVSREGHQETQYF. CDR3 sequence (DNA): TGTGCCTGGGTCTCGCGGGAGGGCCACCAAGAGACCCAGTACTTC. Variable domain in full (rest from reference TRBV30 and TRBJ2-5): SQTIHQWPATLVQPVGSPLSLECTVEGTSNPNLYWYRQAAGRGLQLLFYSVGIGQISSEVPQNLSASRPQDRQFILSSKKLLLSDSGFYLCAWVSREGHQETQYFGPGTRLLVL.

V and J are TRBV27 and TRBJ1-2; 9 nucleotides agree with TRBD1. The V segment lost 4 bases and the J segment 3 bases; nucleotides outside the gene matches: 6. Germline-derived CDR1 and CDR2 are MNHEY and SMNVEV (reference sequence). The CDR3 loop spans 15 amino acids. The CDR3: CASSSRDRAYYGYTF. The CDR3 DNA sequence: TGTGCCAGCAGTTCCCGGGACAGGGCCTACTATGGCTACACCTTC.

The CDR3 spells CASSAGAGFEKLFF. As DNA, the CDR3 is TGTGCCAGCAGTGCCGGAGCGGGGTTTGAAAAACTGTTTTTT. V usage is TRBV2 and J usage is TRBJ1-4, with D unresolved. Per germline, CDR1 SNHLY and CDR2 FYNNEI. V was cut by 4 bases and J by 7 bases, with 13 bases left in between. This CDR3 contains 14 residues.

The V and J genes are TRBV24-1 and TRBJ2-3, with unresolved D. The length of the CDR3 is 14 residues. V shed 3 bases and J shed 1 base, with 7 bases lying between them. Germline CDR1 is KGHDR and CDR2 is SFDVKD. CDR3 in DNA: TGTGCCACCAGTGATCCATCGGGCACAGATACGCAGTATTTT. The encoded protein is CATSDPSGTDTQYF.

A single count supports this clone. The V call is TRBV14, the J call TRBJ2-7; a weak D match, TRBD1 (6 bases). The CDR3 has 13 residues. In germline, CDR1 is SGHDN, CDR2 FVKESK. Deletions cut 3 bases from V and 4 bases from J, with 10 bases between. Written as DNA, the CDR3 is TGTGCCAGCAGCCACAGGGGTGGGTACGAGCAGTACTTC. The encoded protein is CASSHRGGYEQYF.

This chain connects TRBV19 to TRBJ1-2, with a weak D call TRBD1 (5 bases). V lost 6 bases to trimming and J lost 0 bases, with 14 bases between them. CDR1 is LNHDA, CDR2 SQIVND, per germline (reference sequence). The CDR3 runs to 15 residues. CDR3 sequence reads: CASRNDPTANYGYTF. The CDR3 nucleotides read TGTGCCAGTAGGAATGACCCGACAGCTAACTATGGCTACACCTTC.

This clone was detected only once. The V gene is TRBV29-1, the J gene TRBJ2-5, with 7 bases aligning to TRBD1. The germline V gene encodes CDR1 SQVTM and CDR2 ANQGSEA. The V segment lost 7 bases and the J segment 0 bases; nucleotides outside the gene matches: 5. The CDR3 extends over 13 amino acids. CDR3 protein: CSASGQNQETQYF. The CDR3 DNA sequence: TGCAGCGCTTCGGGACAGAACCAAGAGACCCAGTACTTC.

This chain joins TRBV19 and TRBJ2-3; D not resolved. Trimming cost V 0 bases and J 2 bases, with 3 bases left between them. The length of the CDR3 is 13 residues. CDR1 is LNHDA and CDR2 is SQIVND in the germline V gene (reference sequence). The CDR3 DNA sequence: TGTGCCAGTAGTATAGACCTCACAGATACGCAGTATTTT. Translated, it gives CASSIDLTDTQYF.

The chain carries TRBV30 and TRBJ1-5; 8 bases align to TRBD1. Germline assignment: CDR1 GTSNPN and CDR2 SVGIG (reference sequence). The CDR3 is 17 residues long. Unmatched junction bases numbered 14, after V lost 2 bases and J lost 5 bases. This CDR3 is CAWSQDWSGQVHQPQHF. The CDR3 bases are TGTGCCTGGAGTCAGGACTGGTCGGGACAGGTTCATCAGCCCCAGCATTTT.

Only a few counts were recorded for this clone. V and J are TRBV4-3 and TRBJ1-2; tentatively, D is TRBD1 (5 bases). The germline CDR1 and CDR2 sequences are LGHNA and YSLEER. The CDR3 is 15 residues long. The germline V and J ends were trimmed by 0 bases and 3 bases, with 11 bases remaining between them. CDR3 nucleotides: TGCGCCAGCAGCCAAGAGGAGGGGCGCGACTATGGCTACACCTTC. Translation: CASSQEEGRDYGYTF.

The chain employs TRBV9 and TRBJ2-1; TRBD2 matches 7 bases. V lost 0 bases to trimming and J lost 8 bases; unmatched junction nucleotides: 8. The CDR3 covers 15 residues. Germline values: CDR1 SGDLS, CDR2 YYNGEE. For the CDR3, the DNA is TGTGCCAGCAGCGTAGCGGGGGAGGGTCCCCATGAGCAGTTCTTC. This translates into CASSVAGEGPHEQFF.

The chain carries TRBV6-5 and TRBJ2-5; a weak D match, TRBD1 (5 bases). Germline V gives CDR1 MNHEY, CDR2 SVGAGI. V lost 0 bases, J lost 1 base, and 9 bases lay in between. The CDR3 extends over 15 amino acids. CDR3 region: CASSYSTQGQETQYF. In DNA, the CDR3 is TGTGCCAGCAGTTACTCGACGCAGGGCCAAGAGACCCAGTACTTC.

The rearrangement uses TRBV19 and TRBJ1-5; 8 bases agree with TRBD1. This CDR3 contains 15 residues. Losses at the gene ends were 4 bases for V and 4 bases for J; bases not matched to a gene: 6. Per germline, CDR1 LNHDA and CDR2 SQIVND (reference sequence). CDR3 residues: CASSRGQGGNQPQHF. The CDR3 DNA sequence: TGTGCCAGTAGTAGAGGACAGGGTGGGAATCAGCCCCAGCATTTT.

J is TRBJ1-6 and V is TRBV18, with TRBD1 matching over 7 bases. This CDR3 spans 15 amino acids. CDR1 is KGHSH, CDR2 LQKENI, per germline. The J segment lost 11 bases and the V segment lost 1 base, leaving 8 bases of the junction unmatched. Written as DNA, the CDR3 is TGTGCCAGCTCACCACTCCAGGGGGAGACGGCACCCCTCCACTTT. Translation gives CASSPLQGETAPLHF.

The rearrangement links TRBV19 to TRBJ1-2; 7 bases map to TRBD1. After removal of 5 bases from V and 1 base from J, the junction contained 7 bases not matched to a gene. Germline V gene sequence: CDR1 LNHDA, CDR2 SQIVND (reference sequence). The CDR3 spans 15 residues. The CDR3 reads CASSSQGGINYGYTF. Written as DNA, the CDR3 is TGTGCCAGTAGTTCCCAGGGGGGTATTAACTATGGCTACACCTTC.